A selection of T cell receptor beta chains follows, all from one sample in a study of identical twins. Using its own MiXCR run on the 5' RACE reads, TCRdb lists one record per CDR3 protein. The sample includes 1,800,000 or so distinct CDR3 sequences, around 33% of them seen just once. The sequencing input was cord blood. The receptors derive from a newborn girl in good health. Both conserved end residues are part of each CDR3. Each record gives: J gene, clone size, D gene, V gene, CDR3 DNA, CDR3 protein. A D gene is named only where the DNA matches it firmly. Clone sizes are given selectively: once, few, many, or a class where the clone is expanded.

TRBJ2-3 - - TRBV25-1 TGTGCCAGCAGTGAACCCATCGGGTTAGGCAGGCTTACGCAGTATTTT CASSEPIGLGRLTQYF
TRBJ1-2 few TRBD1 TRBV24-1 TGTGCCACCAGTGATGGGACAGGGAATGGCTACACCTTC CATSDGTGNGYTF
TRBJ2-5 - - TRBV28 TGTGCCAGCAGAACACCCGGGACCGCTTCGTTAGAGACCCAGTACTTC CASRTPGTASLETQYF
TRBJ1-1 few - TRBV21-1 TGTGCCAGCAGCAAAGCGTGGGGACAGGGTAGAGCTGAAGCTTTCTTT CASSKAWGQGRAEAFF
TRBJ1-5 - TRBD1 TRBV29-1 TGCAGCGTTGCGGGACAGTCCCCCTATGGGCCCCAGCATTTT CSVAGQSPYGPQHF
TRBJ2-1 many - TRBV12-3/TRBV12-4 TGTGCCAGCAGATCCCGACAGGCCTTTGAGCAGTTCTTC CASRSRQAFEQFF
TRBJ1-2 few - TRBV2 TGTGCCAGCGAGGACAAATGGGATGGCTACACCTTC CASEDKWDGYTF
TRBJ2-7 - - TRBV3-1 TGTGCCAGCAGCGGTCCTGGGGTGTCTTACGAGCAGTACTTC CASSGPGVSYEQYF
TRBJ2-5 few TRBD2 TRBV5-1 TGCGCCAGCAGCCCAACTAGCGGGAGTGTAGAGACCCAGTACTTC CASSPTSGSVETQYF
TRBJ2-4 - - TRBV7-2 TGTGCCAGCAGCTTAGCGTCAGGTTACGGTACAGCCAAAAACATTCAGTACTTC CASSLASGYGTAKNIQYF
TRBJ2-2 - - TRBV9 TGTGCCAGCAGCGTAGCCACGGACACCCTGAACACCGGGGAGCTGTTTTTT CASSVATDTLNTGELFF
TRBJ2-7 - - TRBV27 TGTGCCAGCAGTTTAACGGGACGCAACGAGCAGTACTTC CASSLTGRNEQYF
TRBJ1-1 - TRBD1 TRBV7-2 TGTGCCAGCAGCTCCTCGGACAGGGGGCCTGAAGCTTTCTTT CASSSSDRGPEAFF
TRBJ2-1 - TRBD2 TRBV5-1 TGCGCCAGCAGAAATAGCGGGAACTATGAGCAGTTCTTC CASRNSGNYEQFF
TRBJ2-1 - TRBD2 TRBV12-3/TRBV12-4 TGTGCCAGCAGTCAAGTAGCGGGGGACTACAATGAGCAGTTCTTC CASSQVAGDYNEQFF
TRBJ2-1 - TRBD2 TRBV12-3/TRBV12-4 TGTGCCAGCAGCCTGTCCCTAGCGGGCGGGGACAATGGGCAGTTCTTC CASSLSLAGGDNGQFF
TRBJ2-1 few TRBD2 TRBV14 TGTGCCAGCAGCCGGTTAAGCGGGAGAGGCTACAATGAGCAGTTCTTC CASSRLSGRGYNEQFF
TRBJ2-1 few TRBD2 TRBV12-3/TRBV12-4 TGTGCCAGCAGTCCTTCCCTTCGAGCGGGAGATGAGCAGTTCTTC CASSPSLRAGDEQFF
TRBJ1-2 few TRBD1 TRBV24-1 TGTGCCACCAGTGATTCGCACACCTGGACAGGGATGGGCTATGGCTACACCTTC CATSDSHTWTGMGYGYTF
TRBJ1-6 few - TRBV7-2 TGTGCCAGCAGCTATAGACAGCGATATTCACCCCTCCACTTT CASSYRQRYSPLHF
TRBJ2-3 - - TRBV28 TGTGCCAGCAGTTTATGGATTAGCACAGATACGCAGTATTTT CASSLWISTDTQYF
TRBJ2-3 - - TRBV27 TGTGCCAGCAGTTTATATCTGCCTTCTAGCACAGATACGCAGTATTTT CASSLYLPSSTDTQYF
TRBJ2-7 - TRBD1 TRBV6-6 TGTGCCAGCAGTTACCCCTTCGGACAGGGCGGGGAGCAGTACTTC CASSYPFGQGGEQYF
TRBJ1-4 - - TRBV19 TGTGCCAGTAGTCCGAGACACACAACTAATGAAAAACTGTTTTTT CASSPRHTTNEKLFF
TRBJ2-5 few - TRBV5-1 TGCGCCAGCAGCTGGAAAGCGTGGGAGACCCAGTACTTC CASSWKAWETQYF
TRBJ1-2 few - TRBV27 TGTGCCAGCAGTTTATCGGGGGCCCGGATCTATGGCTACACCTTC CASSLSGARIYGYTF
TRBJ2-1 - TRBD2 TRBV6-2/TRBV6-3 TGTGCCAGCAGCCAACAGCGGGGGGACTACAATGAGCAGTTCTTC CASSQQRGDYNEQFF
TRBJ2-5 - - TRBV5-1 TGCGCCAGCAGCTTGGACGTCCTCAGGGAGACCCAGTACTTC CASSLDVLRETQYF
TRBJ2-5 few - TRBV5-1 TGCGCCAGCAGCGAGTGGGAGATCCAAGAGACCCAGTACTTC CASSEWEIQETQYF
TRBJ2-7 few - TRBV11-2 TGTGCCAGCAGCTTAGATCTGGCAGGGTACTACGAGCAGTACTTC CASSLDLAGYYEQYF
TRBJ2-5 - - TRBV20-1 TGCAGTGCTAGAGATAATGCTAGCAAAGAGACCCAGTACTTC CSARDNASKETQYF
TRBJ1-5 - - TRBV27 TGTGCCAGCAGTTTAAGTTCGGGGAGGGGTCAGCCCCAGCATTTT CASSLSSGRGQPQHF
TRBJ2-7 few - TRBV21-1 TGTGCCAGCACCCTAACGCGGGACAGGGGCGAGCAGTACTTC CASTLTRDRGEQYF
TRBJ1-4 - - TRBV12-3/TRBV12-4 TGTGCCAGCAGCTACCCGGGACATCGTAATGAAAAACTGTTTTTT CASSYPGHRNEKLFF
TRBJ2-7 - TRBD1 TRBV27 TGTGCCAGCAGTTTATCTTCGACAGGGCGCTACGAGCAGTACTTC CASSLSSTGRYEQYF
TRBJ2-1 - - TRBV20-1 TGCAGTGATAGCAGTCTGGAGGGGGGATACAATGAGCAGTTCTTC CSDSSLEGGYNEQFF
TRBJ2-7 - - TRBV20-1 TGCAGTGCTAGAGCGGCCCCGGGTCTCTACAATGAGCAGTACTTC CSARAAPGLYNEQYF
TRBJ2-3 few - TRBV9 TGTGCCAGCAGTGTGGGTTACACAGATACGCAGTATTTT CASSVGYTDTQYF
TRBJ2-7 once - TRBV12-5 TGTGCTATTGGCCGGGACATCAACTACGAGCAGTACTTC CAIGRDINYEQYF
TRBJ2-5 few TRBD2 TRBV6-2/TRBV6-3 TGTGCCAGCAGCCGCGTGACTAGCGGACAAGAGACCCAGTACTTC CASSRVTSGQETQYF
TRBJ2-3 few - TRBV7-2 TGTGCCAGCAGCTTAGAACTGGGGGTCGATACGCAGTATTTT CASSLELGVDTQYF
TRBJ2-1 many TRBD1 TRBV3-1 TGTGCCAGCAGCCCTCAAACAGGGGGACGGTACAATGAGCAGTTCTTC CASSPQTGGRYNEQFF
TRBJ2-3 few TRBD2 TRBV4-1 TGCGCCAGCAGCCTCCCACTAGCGGGGGTGAACACAGATACGCAGTATTTT CASSLPLAGVNTDTQYF
TRBJ1-2 few - TRBV4-2 TGTGCCAGCAGCCAAGACGTGACAGGCTATGGCTACACCTTC CASSQDVTGYGYTF
TRBJ1-1 - - TRBV7-2 TGTGCCAGCAGCTTAGCGTGGACGGTTACTGAAGCTTTCTTT CASSLAWTVTEAFF
TRBJ2-3 few - TRBV9 TGTGCCAGCAGCGTAGGGGGGACAAATACGCAGTATTTT CASSVGGTNTQYF
TRBJ1-2 - TRBD1 TRBV30 TGTGCCTGGAGTGCCGGGACAGGGGGCTATGGCTACACCTTC CAWSAGTGGYGYTF
TRBJ2-7 - - TRBV3-1 TGTGCCAGCAGCCAAGTCATCAGGGGAAGCGAGCAGTACTTC CASSQVIRGSEQYF
TRBJ2-7 - - TRBV5-1 TGCGCCAGCAGCTTGGCGGGAAAGTCCAATGAGCAGTACTTC CASSLAGKSNEQYF
TRBJ1-6 few - TRBV12-3/TRBV12-4 TGTGCCAGCACCGGACCGCTTCTGGGTTCACCCCTCCACTTT CASTGPLLGSPLHF
TRBJ1-6 - - TRBV6-6 TGTGCCAGCAGTTACAGGGTTAGCTCCTATAATTCACCCCTCCACTTT CASSYRVSSYNSPLHF
TRBJ1-2 few - TRBV7-2 TGTGCCAGCAGCTCCTACCGGGGGGCGAATGGCTACACCTTC CASSSYRGANGYTF
TRBJ2-5 few - TRBV25-1 TGTGCCAGCAGTGAATGGGGCGGGGTCGAGACCCAGTACTTC CASSEWGGVETQYF
TRBJ2-3 - - TRBV28 TGTGCCAGCAGTTCCCCCGGGCTGCCCCTGGCCACAGATACGCAGTATTTT CASSSPGLPLATDTQYF
TRBJ2-3 - - TRBV6-5 TGTGCCAGCAGTTACTCTTTCCCTAGCAGGGGAGGGCGCACAGATACGCAGTATTTT CASSYSFPSRGGRTDTQYF
TRBJ1-4 - TRBD1 TRBV5-1 TGCGCCAGCAGCCACTTTTCCGGGACAGGAGTTGCAACTAATGAAAAACTGTTTTTT CASSHFSGTGVATNEKLFF
TRBJ2-7 - - TRBV3-1 TGTGCCAGCAGCCAGGCTCCCCACGAGCAGTACTTC CASSQAPHEQYF
TRBJ1-6 few TRBD1 TRBV6-1 TGTGCCAGCAGTGAAACCAGGGGGTATAATTCACCCCTCCACTTT CASSETRGYNSPLHF
TRBJ2-7 - TRBD2 TRBV4-1 TGCGCCAGCAGCCAACTTGGACTAGCGGCTAGTCCAAAGGCCTACGAGCAGTACTTC CASSQLGLAASPKAYEQYF
TRBJ2-1 - TRBD1 TRBV5-1 TGCGCCAGCAGCGGCGGACAGGGGAGGAATGAGCAGTTCTTC CASSGGQGRNEQFF